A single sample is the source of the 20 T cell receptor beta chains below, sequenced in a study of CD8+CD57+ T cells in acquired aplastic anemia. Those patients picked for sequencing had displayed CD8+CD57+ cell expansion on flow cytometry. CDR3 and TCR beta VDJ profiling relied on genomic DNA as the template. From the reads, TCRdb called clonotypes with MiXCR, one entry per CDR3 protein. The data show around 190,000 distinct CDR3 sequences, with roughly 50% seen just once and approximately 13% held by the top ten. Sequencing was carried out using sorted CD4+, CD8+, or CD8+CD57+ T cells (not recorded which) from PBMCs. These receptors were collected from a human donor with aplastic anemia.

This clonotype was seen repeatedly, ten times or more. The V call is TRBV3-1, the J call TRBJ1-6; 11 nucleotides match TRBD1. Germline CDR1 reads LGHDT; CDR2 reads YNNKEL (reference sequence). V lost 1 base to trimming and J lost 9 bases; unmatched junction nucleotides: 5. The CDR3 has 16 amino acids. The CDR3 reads CASSQGWTGGVSPLHF. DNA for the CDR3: TGTGCCAGCAGCCAAGGATGGACAGGGGGCGTTTCACCCCTCCACTTT.

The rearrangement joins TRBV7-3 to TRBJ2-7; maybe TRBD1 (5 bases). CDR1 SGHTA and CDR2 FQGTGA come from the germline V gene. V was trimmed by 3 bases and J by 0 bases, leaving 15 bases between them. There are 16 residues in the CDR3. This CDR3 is CASSFLQGADSYEQYF. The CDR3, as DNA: TGTGCCAGCAGCTTCCTCCAGGGCGCGGACTCCTACGAGCAGTACTTC.

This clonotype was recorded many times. CDR3 region: CASADRGPSNTEAFF. The DNA for the CDR3 is TGTGCCAGTGCGGACAGGGGGCCCTCGAACACTGAAGCTTTCTTT. The chain has TRBV19 and TRBJ1-1; 11 nucleotides align to TRBD1. CDR1 and CDR2 from the germline V gene are LNHDA and SQIVND (reference sequence). CDR3 length: 15 amino acids. J gave up 1 base and V 8 bases, and 6 bases lay outside the gene matches.

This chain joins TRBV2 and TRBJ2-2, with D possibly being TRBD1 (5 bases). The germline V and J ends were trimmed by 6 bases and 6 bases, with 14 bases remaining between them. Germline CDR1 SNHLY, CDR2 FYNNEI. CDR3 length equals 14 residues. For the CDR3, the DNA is TGTGCCAGCAGAGACAGTATACTGGCCGGGGAGCTGTTTTTT. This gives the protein CASRDSILAGELFF.

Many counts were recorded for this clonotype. The CDR3 region has the DNA TGTGCCAGCACGGAGCAGGGTTTTAGCAATCAGCCCCAGCATTTT. It yields the protein CASTEQGFSNQPQHF. This chain uses TRBV2 with TRBJ1-5, with D maybe TRBD1 (5 bases). In germline, CDR1 is SNHLY, CDR2 FYNNEI. The CDR3 is made up of 15 amino acids. With 7 bases removed from V and 0 bases from J, the gap between germline ends came to 13 bases.

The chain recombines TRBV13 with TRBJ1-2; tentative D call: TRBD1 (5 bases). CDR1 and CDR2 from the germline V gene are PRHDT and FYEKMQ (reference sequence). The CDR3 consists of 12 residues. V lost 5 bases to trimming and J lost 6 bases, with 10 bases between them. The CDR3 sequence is CASSEGGDGYTF. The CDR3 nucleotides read TGTGCCAGCAGCGAAGGAGGGGATGGCTACACCTTC.

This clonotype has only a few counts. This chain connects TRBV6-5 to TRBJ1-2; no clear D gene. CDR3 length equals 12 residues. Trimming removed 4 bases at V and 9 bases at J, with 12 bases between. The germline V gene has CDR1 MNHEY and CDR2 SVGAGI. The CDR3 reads CASSSAYESYTF. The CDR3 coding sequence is TGTGCCAGCAGTTCAGCCTACGAAAGCTACACCTTC.

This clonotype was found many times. The CDR3 spells CASRSEAKGTQYF. CDR3 bases: TGTGCCAGCCGCAGCGAAGCTAAGGGGACCCAGTACTTC. J is TRBJ2-5 and V is TRBV2; D gene uncertain. Per the germline V gene, CDR1 is SNHLY and CDR2 is FYNNEI. The CDR3 extends over 13 amino acids. V shed 8 bases and J shed 7 bases, with 17 bases lying between them. Filled out from reference TRBV2 and TRBJ2-5, the complete variable domain reads EPEVTQTPSHQVTQMGQEVILRCVPISNHLYFYWYRQILGQKVEFLVSFYNNEISEKSEIFDDQFSVERPDGSNFTLKIRSTKLEDSAMYFCASRSEAKGTQYFGPGTRLLVL.

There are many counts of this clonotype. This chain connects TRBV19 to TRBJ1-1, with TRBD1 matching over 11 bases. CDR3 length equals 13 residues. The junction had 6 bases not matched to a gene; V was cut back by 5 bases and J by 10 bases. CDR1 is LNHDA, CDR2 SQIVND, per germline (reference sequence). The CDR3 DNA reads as TGTGCCAGTAGTGCCCTGGACAGGGGGCGAGCTTTCTTT. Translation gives CASSALDRGRAFF.

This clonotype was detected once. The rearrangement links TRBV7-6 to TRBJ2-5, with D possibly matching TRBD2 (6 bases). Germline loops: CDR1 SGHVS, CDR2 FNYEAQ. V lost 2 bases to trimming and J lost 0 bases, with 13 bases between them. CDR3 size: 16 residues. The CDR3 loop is CASSLRSSAYQETQYF. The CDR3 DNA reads TGTGCCAGCAGCTTAAGGTCTAGCGCGTACCAAGAGACCCAGTACTTC.

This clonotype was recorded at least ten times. For the CDR3, the DNA is TGTGCCAGCAGCCCATACCCGGTTCGAAACTATGGCTACACCTTC. Translated: CASSPYPVRNYGYTF. J is TRBJ1-2 and V is TRBV7-2, with D unresolved. CDR3 size: 15 residues. The V gene's germline CDR1 is SGHTA and CDR2 FQGNSA. V was trimmed by 5 bases and J by 2 bases, leaving 15 bases between them.

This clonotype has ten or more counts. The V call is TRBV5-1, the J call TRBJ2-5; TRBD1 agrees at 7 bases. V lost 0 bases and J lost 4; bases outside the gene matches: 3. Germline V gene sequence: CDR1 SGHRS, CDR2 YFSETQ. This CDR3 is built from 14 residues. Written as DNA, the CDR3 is TGCGCCAGCAGCTTGGGAGGGGGCGCAGAGACCCAGTACTTC. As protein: CASSLGGGAETQYF.

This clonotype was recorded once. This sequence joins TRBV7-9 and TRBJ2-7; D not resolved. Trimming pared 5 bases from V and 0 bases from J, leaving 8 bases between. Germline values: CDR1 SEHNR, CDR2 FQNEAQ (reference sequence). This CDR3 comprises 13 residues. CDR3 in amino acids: CASSRGISYEQYF. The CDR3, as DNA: TGTGCCAGCAGCCGCGGAATCTCCTACGAGCAGTACTTC.

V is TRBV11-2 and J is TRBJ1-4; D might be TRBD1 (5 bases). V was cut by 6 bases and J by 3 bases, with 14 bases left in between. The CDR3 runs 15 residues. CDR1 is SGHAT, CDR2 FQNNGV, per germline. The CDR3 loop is CASSPRGFPNEKLFF. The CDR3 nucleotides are TGTGCCAGCAGTCCGCGGGGGTTCCCTAATGAAAAACTGTTTTTT.

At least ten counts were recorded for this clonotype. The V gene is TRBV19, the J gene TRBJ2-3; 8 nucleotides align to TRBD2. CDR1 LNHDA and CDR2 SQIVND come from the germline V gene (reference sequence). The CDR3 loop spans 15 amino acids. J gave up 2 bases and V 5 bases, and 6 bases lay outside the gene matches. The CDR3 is CASSGRGGLTDTQYF. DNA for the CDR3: TGTGCCAGTAGTGGGCGCGGGGGGCTCACAGATACGCAGTATTTT. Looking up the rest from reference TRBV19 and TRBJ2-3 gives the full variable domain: DGGITQSPKYLFRKEGQNVTLSCEQNLNHDAMYWYRQDPGQGLRLIYYSQIVNDFQKGDIAEGYSVSREKKESFPLTVTSAQKNPTAFYLCASSGRGGLTDTQYFGPGTRLTVL.

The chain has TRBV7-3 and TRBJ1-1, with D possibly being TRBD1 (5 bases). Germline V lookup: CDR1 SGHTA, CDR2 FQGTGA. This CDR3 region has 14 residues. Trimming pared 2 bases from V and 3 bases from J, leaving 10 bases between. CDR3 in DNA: TGTGCCAGCAGCTTAGGAGGAGGGGACACTGAAGCTTTCTTT. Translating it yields CASSLGGGDTEAFF.

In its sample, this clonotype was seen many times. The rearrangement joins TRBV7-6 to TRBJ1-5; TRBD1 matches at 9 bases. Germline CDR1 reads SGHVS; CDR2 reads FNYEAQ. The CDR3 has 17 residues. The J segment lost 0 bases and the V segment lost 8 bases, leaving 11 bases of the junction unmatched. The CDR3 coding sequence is TGTGCCAGCTTGGGGGACAGGGTTCTAAATAGCAATCAGCCCCAGCATTTT. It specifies CASLGDRVLNSNQPQHF.

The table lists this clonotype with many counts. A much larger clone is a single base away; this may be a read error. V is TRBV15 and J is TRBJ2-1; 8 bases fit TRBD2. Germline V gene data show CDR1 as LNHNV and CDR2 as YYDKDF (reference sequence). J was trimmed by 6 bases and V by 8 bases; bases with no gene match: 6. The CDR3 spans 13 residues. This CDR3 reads CATRGGGTNEQFF. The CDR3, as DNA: TGTGCCACCCGTGGCGGGGGGACCAATGAGCAGTTCTTC.

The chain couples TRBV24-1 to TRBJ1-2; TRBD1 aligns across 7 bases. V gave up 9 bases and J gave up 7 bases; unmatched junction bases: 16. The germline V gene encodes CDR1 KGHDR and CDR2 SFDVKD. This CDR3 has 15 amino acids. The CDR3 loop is CATSGGLTGQSGYTF. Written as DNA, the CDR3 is TGTGCCACCTCAGGGGGGCTAACGGGACAGAGTGGCTACACCTTC.

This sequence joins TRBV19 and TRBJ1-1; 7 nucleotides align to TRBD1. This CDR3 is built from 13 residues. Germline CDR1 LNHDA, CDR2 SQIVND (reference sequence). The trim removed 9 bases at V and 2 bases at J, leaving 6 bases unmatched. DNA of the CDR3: TGTGCCAGCCACAGGGGCGTAAACACTGAAGCTTTCTTT. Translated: CASHRGVNTEAFF.